Sequencing of this TCR beta chain was carried out in a study of cytomegalovirus exposure and HLA in healthy donors. Study-wide results and limits: Later analysis found that TCR beta chains associated with HLA were more clonally expanded than other, equally common chains. The authors reported that TCR beta sequences could predict HLA-A and HLA-B alleles. These predictions were accurate for most subjects in the first cohort. Being indistinguishable, some V segments were excluded, TRBV6-2 and TRBV6-3 among them.

Donors in the study were healthy people who gave bone marrow. As regards this clone: Its antigen is still unknown.

CDR3 size: 16 residues. 60 Vbeta and 13 Jbeta primers were used in PCR. Generated by immunoSEQ multiplex PCR, the TCRdb table keeps only in-frame clones and is missing some. The repertoire holds around 89,000 clones, with over 70% as singletons. This TCR was sampled from a girl between 2 and 10 years old in good health and CMV-seropositive. Sequencing used PBMCs. The chain is built from TRBV7-5 and TRBJ2-3; the tabulated D call, TRBD2, remains unverified against the DNA. TRBV7-5 is a documented pseudogene. The CDR3 reads CARSDGTSGPTDTQYF. For the CDR3, the DNA is TGTGCCAGAAGCGACGGGACTAGCGGGCCTACAGATACGCAGTATTTT.